The entry that follows covers one T cell receptor beta chain sequence. The data belong to a study of blood T cells in healthy people across ages. The use of a sample-barcoded 5' primer and a J-beta primer mix characterized a second PCR of roughly 6 to 11 cycles. TCRdb fed the 5' RACE reads into MiXCR, producing one record per CDR3 protein. The sample shows about 1.1 million distinct CDR3 sequences, about two fifths of them seen only once. This TCR was recovered from a man between 18 and 35 years old in good health. The sequenced sample consisted of blood.

The CDR3 region has the DNA TGCAGCGTCCTACGACAGGGAGGCACAGATACGCAGTATTTT. Its translation is CSVLRQGGTDTQYF. The gene calls are TRBV29-1 and TRBJ2-3; 7 positions agree with TRBD1. This CDR3 spans 14 amino acids. Losses at the gene ends were 6 bases for V and 1 base for J; bases not matched to a gene: 7. Germline V gene sequence: CDR1 SQVTM, CDR2 ANQGSEA.